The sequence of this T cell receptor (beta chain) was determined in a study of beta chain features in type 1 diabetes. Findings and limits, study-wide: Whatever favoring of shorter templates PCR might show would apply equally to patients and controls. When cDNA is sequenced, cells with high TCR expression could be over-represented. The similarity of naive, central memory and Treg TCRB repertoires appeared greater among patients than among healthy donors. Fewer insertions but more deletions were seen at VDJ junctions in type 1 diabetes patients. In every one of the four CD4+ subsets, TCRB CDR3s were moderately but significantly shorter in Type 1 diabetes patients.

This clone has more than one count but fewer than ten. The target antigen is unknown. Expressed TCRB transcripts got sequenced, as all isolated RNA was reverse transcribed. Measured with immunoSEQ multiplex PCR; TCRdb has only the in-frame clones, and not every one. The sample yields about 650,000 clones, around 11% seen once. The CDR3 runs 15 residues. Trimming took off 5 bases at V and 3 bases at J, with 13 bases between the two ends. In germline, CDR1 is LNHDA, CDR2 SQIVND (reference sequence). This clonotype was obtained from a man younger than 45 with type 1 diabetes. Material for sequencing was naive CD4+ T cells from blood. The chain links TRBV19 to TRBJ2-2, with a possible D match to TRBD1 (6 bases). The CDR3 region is CASSPWTAYTGELFF. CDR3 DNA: TGTGCCAGTAGTCCTTGGACAGCCTACACCGGGGAGCTGTTTTTT.